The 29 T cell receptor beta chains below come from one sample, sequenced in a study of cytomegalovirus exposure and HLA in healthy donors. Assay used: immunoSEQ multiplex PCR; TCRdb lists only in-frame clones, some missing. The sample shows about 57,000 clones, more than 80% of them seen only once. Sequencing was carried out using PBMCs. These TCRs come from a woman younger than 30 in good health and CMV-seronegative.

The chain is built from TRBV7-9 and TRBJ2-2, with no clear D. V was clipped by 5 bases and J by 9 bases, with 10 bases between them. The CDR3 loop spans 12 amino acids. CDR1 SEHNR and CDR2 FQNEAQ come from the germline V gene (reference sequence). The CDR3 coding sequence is TGTGCCAGCAGCCCGTATCTCCGGGAGCTGTTTTTT. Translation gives CASSPYLRELFF.

The DNA of the CDR3 is TGTGCCAGCAGCTTAGATAACAGTAATGAGCAGTTCTTC. Translation: CASSLDNSNEQFF. V gene TRBV11-2 combines with J gene TRBJ2-1; D gene unclear. Germline CDR1 reads SGHAT; CDR2 reads FQNNGV. The V and J ends lost 0 bases and 7 bases respectively, with 7 bases between them. This CDR3 is 13 amino acids long.

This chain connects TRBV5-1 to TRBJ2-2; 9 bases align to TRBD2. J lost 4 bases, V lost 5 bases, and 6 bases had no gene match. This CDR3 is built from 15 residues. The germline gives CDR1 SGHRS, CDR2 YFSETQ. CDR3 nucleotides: TGCGCCAGCAGGCTAGGGACTAGCTCCACCGGGGAGCTGTTTTTT. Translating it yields CASRLGTSSTGELFF.

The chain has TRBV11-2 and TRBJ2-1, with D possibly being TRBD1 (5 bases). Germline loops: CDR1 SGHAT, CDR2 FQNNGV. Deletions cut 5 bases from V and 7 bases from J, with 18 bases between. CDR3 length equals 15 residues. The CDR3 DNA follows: TGTGCCAGCAGCCACGTCAAGGGGATAGGTAATGAGCAGTTCTTC. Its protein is CASSHVKGIGNEQFF.

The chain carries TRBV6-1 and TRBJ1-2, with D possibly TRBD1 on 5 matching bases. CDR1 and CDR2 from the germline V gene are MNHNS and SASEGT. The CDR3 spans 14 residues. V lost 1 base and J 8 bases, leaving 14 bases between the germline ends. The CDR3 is CASSEGPLGGGYTF. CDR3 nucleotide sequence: TGTGCCAGCAGTGAAGGACCGCTGGGGGGAGGCTACACCTTC.

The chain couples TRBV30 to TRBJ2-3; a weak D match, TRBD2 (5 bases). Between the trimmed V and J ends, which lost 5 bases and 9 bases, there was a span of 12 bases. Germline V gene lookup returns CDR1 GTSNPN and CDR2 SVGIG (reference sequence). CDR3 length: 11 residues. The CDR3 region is CAWSPPGTQYF. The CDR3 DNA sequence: TGTGCCTGGTCGCCCCCGGGGACGCAGTATTTT.

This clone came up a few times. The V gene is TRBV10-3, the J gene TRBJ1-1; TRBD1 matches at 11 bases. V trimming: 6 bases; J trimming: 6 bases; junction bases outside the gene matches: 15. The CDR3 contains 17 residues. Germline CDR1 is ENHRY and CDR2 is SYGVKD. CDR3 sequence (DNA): TGTGCCATCAGCGGTACGGGACAGGGGGTTAGATCTGCTGAAGCTTTCTTT. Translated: CAISGTGQGVRSAEAFF.

Here the CDR3 reads CASSYVDRLNEKLFF. The CDR3 DNA sequence: TGCGCCAGCAGCTATGTGGACAGGCTTAATGAAAAACTGTTTTTT. The gene calls are TRBV4-1 and TRBJ1-4; TRBD1 aligns across 7 bases. CDR1 MGHRA and CDR2 YSYEKL come from the germline V gene. This CDR3 is 15 amino acids long. The V gene end was trimmed by 5 bases and the J gene end by 4 bases; junction bases not matched to a gene: 7.

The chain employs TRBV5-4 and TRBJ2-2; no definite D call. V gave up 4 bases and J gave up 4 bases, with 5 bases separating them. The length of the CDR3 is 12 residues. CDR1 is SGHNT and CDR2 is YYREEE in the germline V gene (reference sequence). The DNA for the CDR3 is TGTGCCAGCAGCCCCCTCACCGGGGAGCTGTTTTTT. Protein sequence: CASSPLTGELFF.

This chain's CDR3 is CASSEIRQGQETQYF. CDR3 DNA: TGTGCCAGCAGTGAAATAAGGCAGGGGCAAGAGACCCAGTACTTC. The J gene is TRBJ2-5, the V gene TRBV6-1; D may be TRBD1 (6 bases). This CDR3 has 15 amino acids. V lost 2 bases to trimming and J lost 2 bases, with 12 bases between them. In germline, CDR1 is MNHNS, CDR2 SASEGT.

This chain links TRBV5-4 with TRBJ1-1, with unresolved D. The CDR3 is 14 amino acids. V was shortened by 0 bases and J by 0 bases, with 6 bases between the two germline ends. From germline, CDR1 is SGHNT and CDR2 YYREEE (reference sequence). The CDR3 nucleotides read TGTGCCAGCAGCTTGGACAGATTGAACACTGAAGCTTTCTTT. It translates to CASSLDRLNTEAFF.

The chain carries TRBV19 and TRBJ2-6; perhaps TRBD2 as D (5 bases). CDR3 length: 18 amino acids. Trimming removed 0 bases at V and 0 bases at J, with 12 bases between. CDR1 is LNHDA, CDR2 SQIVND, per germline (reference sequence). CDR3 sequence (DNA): TGTGCCAGTAGTATAGATGGACTCACCGACTCTGGGGCCAACGTCCTGACTTTC. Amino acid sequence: CASSIDGLTDSGANVLTF.

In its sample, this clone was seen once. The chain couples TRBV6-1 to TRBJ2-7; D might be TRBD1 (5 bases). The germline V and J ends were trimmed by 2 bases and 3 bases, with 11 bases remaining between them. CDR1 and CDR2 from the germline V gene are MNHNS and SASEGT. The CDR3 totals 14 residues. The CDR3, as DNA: TGTGCCAGCAGTGAACCCGACAGCAACTACGAGCAGTACTTC. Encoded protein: CASSEPDSNYEQYF.

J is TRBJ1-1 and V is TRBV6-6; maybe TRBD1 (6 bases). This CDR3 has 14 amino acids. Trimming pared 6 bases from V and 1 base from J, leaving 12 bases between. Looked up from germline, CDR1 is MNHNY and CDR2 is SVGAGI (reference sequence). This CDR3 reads CASSQGPQNTEAFF. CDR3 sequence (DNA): TGTGCCAGCAGCCAGGGGCCCCAGAACACTGAAGCTTTCTTT.

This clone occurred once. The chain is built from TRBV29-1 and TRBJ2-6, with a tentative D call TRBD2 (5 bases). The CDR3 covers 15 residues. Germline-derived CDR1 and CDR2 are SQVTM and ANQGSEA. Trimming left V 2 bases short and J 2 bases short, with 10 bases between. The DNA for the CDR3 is TGCAGCGTTGAATACCTCGGGGCTGGGGCCAACGTCCTGACTTTC. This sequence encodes CSVEYLGAGANVLTF.

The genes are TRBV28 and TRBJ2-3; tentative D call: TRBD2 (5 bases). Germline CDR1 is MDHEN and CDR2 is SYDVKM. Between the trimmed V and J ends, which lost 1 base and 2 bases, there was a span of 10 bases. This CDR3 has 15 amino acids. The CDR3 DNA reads TGTGCCAGCAGTTTATTTACGGGGAACACAGATACGCAGTATTTT. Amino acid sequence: CASSLFTGNTDTQYF.

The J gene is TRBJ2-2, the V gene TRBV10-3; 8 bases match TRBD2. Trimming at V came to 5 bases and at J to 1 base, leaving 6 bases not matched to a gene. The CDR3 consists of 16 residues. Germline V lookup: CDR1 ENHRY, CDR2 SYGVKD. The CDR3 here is CAISFPSGRNTGELFF. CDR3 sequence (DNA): TGTGCCATCAGTTTTCCTAGCGGGCGGAACACCGGGGAGCTGTTTTTT.

The CDR3 spells CASRETGTGELFF. The CDR3 DNA is TGTGCCAGCAGAGAGACAGGGACCGGGGAGCTGTTTTTT. The rearrangement links TRBV5-6 to TRBJ2-2; 7 bases are shared with TRBD1. CDR3 length equals 13 residues. Trimming at V came to 5 bases and at J to 5 bases, leaving 3 bases not matched to a gene. Germline V lookup: CDR1 SGHDT, CDR2 YYEEEE.

Here the CDR3 DNA reads TGCGCCAGCGGGGGACAGGGGACTGACAATGAGCAGTTCTTC. This sequence encodes CASGGQGTDNEQFF. This chain uses TRBV5-1 with TRBJ2-1; TRBD1 matches at 10 bases. There are 14 residues in the CDR3. From germline, CDR1 is SGHRS and CDR2 YFSETQ. The trim removed 7 bases at V and 5 bases at J, leaving 6 bases unmatched.

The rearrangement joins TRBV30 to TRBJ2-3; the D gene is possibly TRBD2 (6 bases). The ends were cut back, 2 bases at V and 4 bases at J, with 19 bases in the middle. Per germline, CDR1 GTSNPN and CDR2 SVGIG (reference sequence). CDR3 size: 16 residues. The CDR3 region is CAWSYGRSGEADTQYF. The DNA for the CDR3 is TGTGCCTGGAGTTACGGGCGTTCGGGGGAGGCAGATACGCAGTATTTT.

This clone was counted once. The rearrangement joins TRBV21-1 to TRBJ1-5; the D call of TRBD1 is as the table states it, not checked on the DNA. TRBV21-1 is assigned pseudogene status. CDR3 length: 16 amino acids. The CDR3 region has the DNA TGTGCCAGCAGCAAACGGGGACAGGGTCTGGAGCAGCCCCAGCATTTT. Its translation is CASSKRGQGLEQPQHF.

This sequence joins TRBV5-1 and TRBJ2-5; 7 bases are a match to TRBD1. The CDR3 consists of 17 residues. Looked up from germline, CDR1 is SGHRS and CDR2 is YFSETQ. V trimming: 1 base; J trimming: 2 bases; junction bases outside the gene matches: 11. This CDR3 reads CASSLTLPGQPQETQYF. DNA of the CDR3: TGCGCCAGCAGCTTGACACTTCCGGGACAGCCACAAGAGACCCAGTACTTC.

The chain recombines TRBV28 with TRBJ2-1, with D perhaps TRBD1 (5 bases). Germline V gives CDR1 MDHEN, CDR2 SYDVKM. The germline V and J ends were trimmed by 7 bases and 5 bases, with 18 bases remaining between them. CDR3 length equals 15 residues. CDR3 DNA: TGTGCCAGCATTTCATGGGGCAGGGATGACAATGAGCAGTTCTTC. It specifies CASISWGRDDNEQFF. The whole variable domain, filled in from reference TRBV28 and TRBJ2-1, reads DVKVTQSSRYLVKRTGEKVFLECVQDMDHENMFWYRQDPGLGLRLIYFSYDVKMKEKGDIPEGYSVSREKKERFSLILESASTNQTSMYLCASISWGRDDNEQFFGPGTRLTVL.

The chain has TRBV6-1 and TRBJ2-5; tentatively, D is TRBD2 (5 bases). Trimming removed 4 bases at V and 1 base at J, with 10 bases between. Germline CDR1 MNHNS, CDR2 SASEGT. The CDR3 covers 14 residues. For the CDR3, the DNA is TGTGCCAGCAGTGGAGGGAGAGCCCAAGAGACCCAGTACTTC. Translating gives CASSGGRAQETQYF.

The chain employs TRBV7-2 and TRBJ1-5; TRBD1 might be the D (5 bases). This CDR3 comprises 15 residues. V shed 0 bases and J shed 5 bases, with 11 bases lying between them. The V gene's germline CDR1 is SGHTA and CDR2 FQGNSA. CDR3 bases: TGTGCCAGCAGCTTAGCGAGGGCGGGGCATCAGCCCCAGCATTTT. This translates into CASSLARAGHQPQHF. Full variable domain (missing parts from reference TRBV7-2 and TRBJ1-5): GAGVSQSPSNKVTEKGKDVELRCDPISGHTALYWYRQSLGQGLEFLIYFQGNSAPDKSGLPSDRFSAERTGGSVSTLTIQRTQQEDSAVYLCASSLARAGHQPQHFGDGTRLSIL.

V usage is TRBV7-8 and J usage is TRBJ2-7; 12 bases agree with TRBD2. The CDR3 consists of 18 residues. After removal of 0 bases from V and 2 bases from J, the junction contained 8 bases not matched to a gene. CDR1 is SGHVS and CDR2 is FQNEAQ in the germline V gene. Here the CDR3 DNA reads TGTGCCAGCAGCTTAGCGCTTGGGCTAGCGGGAGGGCCCTACGAGCAGTACTTC. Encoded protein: CASSLALGLAGGPYEQYF.

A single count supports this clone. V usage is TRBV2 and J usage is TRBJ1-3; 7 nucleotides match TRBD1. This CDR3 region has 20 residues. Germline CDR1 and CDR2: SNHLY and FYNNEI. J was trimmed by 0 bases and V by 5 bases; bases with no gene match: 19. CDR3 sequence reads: CASSLLRQGNRLSSGNTIYF. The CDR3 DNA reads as TGTGCCAGCAGTCTACTTAGACAGGGTAACCGTCTTAGCTCTGGAAACACCATATATTTT.

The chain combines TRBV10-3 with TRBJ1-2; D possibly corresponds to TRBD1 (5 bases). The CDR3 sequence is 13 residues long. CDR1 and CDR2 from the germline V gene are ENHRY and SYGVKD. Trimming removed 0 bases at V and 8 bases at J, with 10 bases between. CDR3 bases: TGTGCCATCAGTGAGTCGGCCAGGGAAGGCTACACCTTC. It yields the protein CAISESAREGYTF.

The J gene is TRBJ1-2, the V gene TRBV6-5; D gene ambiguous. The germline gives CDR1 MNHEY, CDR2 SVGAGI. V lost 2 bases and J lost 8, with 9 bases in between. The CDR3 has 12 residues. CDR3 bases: TGTGCCAGCAGTTACGGCGGGAGGGGCTACACCTTC. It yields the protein CASSYGGRGYTF.